This T cell receptor beta chain was captured in a study of T cells in localized non-small cell lung cancer. The study, taken as a whole, reports: One tumor region alone was sequenced, and heterogeneity therefore remains possible.

TCRdb's copy holds only in-frame clones and misses some; the assay was immunoSEQ multiplex PCR. Here the sample spans around 4,000 clones, around 30% being singletons. Points on this clone: Its specificity is unknown.

Per the germline V gene, CDR1 is SQVTM and CDR2 is ANQGSEA. The CDR3 spans 13 residues. J gave up 7 bases and V 4 bases, and 3 bases lay outside the gene matches. V and J are TRBV29-1 and TRBJ2-7; 14 nucleotides align to TRBD2. This clonotype was sampled from a man aged 35 to 69 with stage I lung adenocarcinoma. Sequencing was performed on lung tumor tissue, taken before any cancer treatment. The CDR3 protein is CSVGLAGGWEQYF. CDR3 nucleotide sequence: TGCAGCGTTGGACTAGCGGGAGGGTGGGAGCAGTACTTC.